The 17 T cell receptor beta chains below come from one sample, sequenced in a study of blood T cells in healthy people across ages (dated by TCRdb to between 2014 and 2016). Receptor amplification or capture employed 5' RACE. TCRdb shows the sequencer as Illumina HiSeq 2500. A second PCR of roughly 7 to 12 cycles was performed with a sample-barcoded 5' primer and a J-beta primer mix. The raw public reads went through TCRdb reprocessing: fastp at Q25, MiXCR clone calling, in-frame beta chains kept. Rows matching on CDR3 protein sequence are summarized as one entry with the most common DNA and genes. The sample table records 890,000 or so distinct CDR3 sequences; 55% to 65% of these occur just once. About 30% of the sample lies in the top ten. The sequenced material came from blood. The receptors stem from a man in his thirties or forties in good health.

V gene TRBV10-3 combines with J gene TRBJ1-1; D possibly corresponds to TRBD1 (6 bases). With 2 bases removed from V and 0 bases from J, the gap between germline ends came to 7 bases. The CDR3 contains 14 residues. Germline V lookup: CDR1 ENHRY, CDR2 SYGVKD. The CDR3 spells CAISETGLNTEAFF. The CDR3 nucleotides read TGTGCCATCAGTGAGACAGGGCTGAACACTGAAGCTTTCTTT.

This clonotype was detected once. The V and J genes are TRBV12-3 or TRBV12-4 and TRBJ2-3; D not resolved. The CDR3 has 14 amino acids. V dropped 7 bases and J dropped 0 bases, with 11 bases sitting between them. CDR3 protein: CASTVGSSTDTQYF. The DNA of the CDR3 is TGTGCCAGCACCGTGGGTTCTAGCACAGATACGCAGTATTTT.

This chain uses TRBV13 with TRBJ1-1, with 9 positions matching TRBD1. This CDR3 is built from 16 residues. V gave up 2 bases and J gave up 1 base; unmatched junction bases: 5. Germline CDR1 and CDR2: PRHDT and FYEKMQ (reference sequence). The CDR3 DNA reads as TGTGCCAGCAGCTTACGCGTGACAGGGGGGAACACTGAAGCTTTCTTT. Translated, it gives CASSLRVTGGNTEAFF.

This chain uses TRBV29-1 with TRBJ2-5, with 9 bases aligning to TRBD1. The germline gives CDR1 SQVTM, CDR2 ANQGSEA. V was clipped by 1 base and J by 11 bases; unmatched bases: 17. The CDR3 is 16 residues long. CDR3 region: CSVEGGDRELDNEQYF. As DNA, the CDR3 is TGCAGCGTTGAAGGTGGGGACAGGGAACTAGACAATGAGCAGTACTTC. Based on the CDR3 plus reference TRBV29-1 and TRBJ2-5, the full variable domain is SAVISQKPSRDICQRGTSLTIQCQVDSQVTMMFWYRQQPGQSLTLIATANQGSEATYESGFVIDKFPISRPNLTFSTLTVSNMSPEDSSIYLCSVEGGDRELDNEQYFGPGTRLLVL.

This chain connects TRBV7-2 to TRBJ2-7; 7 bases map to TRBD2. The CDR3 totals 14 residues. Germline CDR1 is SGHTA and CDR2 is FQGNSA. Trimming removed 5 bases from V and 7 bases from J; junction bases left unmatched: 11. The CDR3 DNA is TGTGCCAGCAGCCGGGGGGACTCAAAGGAGGAGCAGTACTTC. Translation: CASSRGDSKEEQYF.

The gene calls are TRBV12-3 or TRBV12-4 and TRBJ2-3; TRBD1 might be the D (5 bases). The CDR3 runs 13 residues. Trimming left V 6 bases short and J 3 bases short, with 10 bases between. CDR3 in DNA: TGTGCCAGCAGCCGCAGGGCAACAGATACGCAGTATTTT. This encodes CASSRRATDTQYF.

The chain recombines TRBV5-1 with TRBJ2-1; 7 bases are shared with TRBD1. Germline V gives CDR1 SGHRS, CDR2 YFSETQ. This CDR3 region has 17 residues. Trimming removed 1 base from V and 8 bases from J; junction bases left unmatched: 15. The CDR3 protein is CASSLTTDRQRVDEQFF. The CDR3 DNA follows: TGCGCCAGCAGCTTGACAACGGACAGGCAACGTGTGGATGAGCAGTTCTTC.

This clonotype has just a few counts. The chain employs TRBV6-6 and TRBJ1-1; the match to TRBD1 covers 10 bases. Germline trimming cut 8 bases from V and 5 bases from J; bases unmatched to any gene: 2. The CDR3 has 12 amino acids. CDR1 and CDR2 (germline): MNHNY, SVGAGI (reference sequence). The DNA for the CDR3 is TGTGCCAGCCGGACAGGGGGGACTGAAGCTTTCTTT. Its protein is CASRTGGTEAFF.

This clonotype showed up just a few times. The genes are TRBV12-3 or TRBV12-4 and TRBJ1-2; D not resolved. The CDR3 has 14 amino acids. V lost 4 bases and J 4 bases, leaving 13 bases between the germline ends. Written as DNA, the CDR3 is TGTGCCAGCAGTTATCGGACTCCGAGCTATGGCTACACCTTC. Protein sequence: CASSYRTPSYGYTF.

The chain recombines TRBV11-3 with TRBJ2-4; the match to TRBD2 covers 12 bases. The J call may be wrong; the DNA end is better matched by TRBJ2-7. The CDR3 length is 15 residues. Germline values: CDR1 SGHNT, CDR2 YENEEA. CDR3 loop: CASSSRTSGTYEQYF. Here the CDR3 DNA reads TGTGCCAGCAGCTCACGGACTAGCGGGACCTACGAGCAGTACTTC.

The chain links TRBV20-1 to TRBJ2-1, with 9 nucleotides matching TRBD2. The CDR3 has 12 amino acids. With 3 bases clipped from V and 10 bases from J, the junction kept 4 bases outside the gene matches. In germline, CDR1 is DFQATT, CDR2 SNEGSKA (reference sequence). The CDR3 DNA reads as TGCAGTGCTAGTAGAGCGGGGGGAGAGCAGTTCTTC. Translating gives CSASRAGGEQFF.

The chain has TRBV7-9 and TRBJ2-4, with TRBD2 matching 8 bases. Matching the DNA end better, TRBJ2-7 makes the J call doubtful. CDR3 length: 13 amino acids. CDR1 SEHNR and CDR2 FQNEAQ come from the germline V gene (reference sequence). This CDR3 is CASSSGGDDEQYF. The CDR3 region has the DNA TGTGCCAGCAGCTCCGGGGGGGACGACGAGCAGTACTTC.

In nucleotides, the CDR3 is TGCGCCAGCAGTGATCGGGAATCTGGGGCCAACGTCCTGACTTTC. Protein: CASSDRESGANVLTF. V gene TRBV10-2 combines with J gene TRBJ2-6, with D maybe TRBD2 (5 bases). CDR1 is WSHSY, CDR2 SAAADI, per germline. The CDR3 runs 15 residues. V shed 3 bases and J shed 1 base, with 7 bases lying between them.

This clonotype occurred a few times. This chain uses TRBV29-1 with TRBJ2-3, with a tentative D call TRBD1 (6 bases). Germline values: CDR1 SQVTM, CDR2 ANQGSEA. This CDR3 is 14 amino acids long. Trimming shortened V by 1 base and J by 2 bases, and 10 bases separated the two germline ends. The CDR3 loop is CSVEGGQLTDTQYF. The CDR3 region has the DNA TGCAGCGTTGAAGGCGGACAGCTCACAGATACGCAGTATTTT.

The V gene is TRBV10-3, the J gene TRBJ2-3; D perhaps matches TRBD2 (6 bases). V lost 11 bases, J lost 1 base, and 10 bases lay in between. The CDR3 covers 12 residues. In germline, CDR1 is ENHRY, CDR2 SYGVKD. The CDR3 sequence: CAAGQGTDTQYF. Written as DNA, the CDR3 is TGTGCCGCGGGGCAGGGCACAGATACGCAGTATTTT.

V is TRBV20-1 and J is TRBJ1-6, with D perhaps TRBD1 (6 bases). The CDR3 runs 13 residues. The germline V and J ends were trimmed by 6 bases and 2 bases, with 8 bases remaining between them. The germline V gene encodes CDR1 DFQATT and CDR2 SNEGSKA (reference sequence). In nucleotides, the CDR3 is TGCAGTGCCCGGACAGCCTATAATTCACCCCTCCACTTT. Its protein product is CSARTAYNSPLHF.

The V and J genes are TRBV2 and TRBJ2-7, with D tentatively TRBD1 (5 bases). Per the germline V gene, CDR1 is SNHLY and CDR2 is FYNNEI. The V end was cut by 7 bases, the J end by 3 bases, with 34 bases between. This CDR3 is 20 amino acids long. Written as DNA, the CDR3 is TGTGCCAGCAAAGTCGGAATCCTCAGCGCGGCAGGGCTTTTCCACTACGAGCAGTACTTC. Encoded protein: CASKVGILSAAGLFHYEQYF.